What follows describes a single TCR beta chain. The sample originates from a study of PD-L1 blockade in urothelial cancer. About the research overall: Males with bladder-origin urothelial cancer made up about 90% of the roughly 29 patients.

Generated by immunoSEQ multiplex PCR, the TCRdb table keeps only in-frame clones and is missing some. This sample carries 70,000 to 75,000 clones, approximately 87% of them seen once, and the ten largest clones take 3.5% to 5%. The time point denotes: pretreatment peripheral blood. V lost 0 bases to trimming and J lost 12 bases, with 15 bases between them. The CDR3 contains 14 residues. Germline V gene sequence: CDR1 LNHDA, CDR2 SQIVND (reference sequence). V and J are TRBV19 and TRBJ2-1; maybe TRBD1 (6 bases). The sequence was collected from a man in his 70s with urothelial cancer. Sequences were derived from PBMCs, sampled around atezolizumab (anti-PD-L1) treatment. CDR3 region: CASSIDLPGERQFF. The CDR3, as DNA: TGTGCCAGTAGTATAGATCTACCAGGGGAAAGGCAGTTCTTC.